What follows are 28 T cell receptor beta chains derived from one specimen sequenced in a study of neurological immune-mediated disorders. Via MiXCR, TCRdb re-called the 5' RACE reads, giving one row per CDR3 protein. The sample lists tens of thousands of distinct CDR3 sequences; 2.5% were seen once. The sequenced sample consisted of PBMCs. Receptor source: a man between 45 and 60 years old with multiple sclerosis.

By frequency in the sample, this clonotype is medium-sized. V is TRBV7-8 and J is TRBJ1-1; 7 bases line up with TRBD1. Per the germline V gene, CDR1 is SGHVS and CDR2 is FQNEAQ. Unmatched junction bases numbered 10, after V lost 3 bases and J lost 6 bases. The CDR3 extends over 15 amino acids. The DNA for the CDR3 is TGTGCCAGCAGCTTGGTGGGACAGACGAGAGCTGAAGCTTTCTTT. This gives the protein CASSLVGQTRAEAFF.

In its sample, this clonotype was seen many times. The gene calls are TRBV5-1 and TRBJ1-4; possibly TRBD1 for D (5 bases). This CDR3 comprises 12 residues. The germline gives CDR1 SGHRS, CDR2 YFSETQ. Trimming shortened V by 3 bases and J by 12 bases, and 12 bases separated the two germline ends. CDR3 sequence: CASSWMDTELFF. The CDR3 DNA sequence: TGCGCCAGCAGCTGGATGGACACAGAACTGTTTTTT.

This clonotype was counted ten times or more. V usage is TRBV6-5 and J usage is TRBJ2-7, with a possible D match to TRBD1 (8 bases). The CDR3 has 14 amino acids. V gave up 5 bases and J gave up 4 bases, with 15 bases separating them. Germline V gives CDR1 MNHEY, CDR2 SVGAGI. CDR3 nucleotides: TGTGCCAGCAGTCCACACAGGGGGGGGTACGAGCAGTACTTC. Its protein is CASSPHRGGYEQYF.

In this sample, this clonotype turned up many times. The chain employs TRBV4-1 and TRBJ2-7, with TRBD2 identical over 9 bases. This CDR3 is 17 amino acids long. Germline V gene sequence: CDR1 MGHRA, CDR2 YSYEKL. V was pared by 0 bases and J by 4 bases, with 10 bases of the junction left unmatched. CDR3 sequence (DNA): TGCGCCAGCAGCCAAGATCTCGTCGGCGGGGGGGCTTACGAGCAGTACTTC. Protein: CASSQDLVGGGAYEQYF.

This clonotype was observed at least ten times. The chain recombines TRBV27 with TRBJ1-5, with a possible D match to TRBD1 (5 bases). In germline, CDR1 is MNHEY, CDR2 SMNVEV (reference sequence). CDR3 size: 17 residues. With 5 bases removed from V and 0 bases from J, the gap between germline ends came to 17 bases. The CDR3 protein is CASSAMVGDYSNQPQHF. DNA for the CDR3: TGTGCCAGCAGTGCCATGGTAGGGGATTATAGCAATCAGCCCCAGCATTTT.

This clonotype was observed once. Just one base apart from a much larger clone, this may be a read error. The chain carries TRBV24-1 and TRBJ2-5, with 10 bases that match TRBD2. Germline CDR1 reads KGHDR; CDR2 reads SFDVKD. The length of the CDR3 is 16 residues. CDR3 loop: CATSERSGGPGETQHF. The CDR3 DNA is TGTGCCACCAGTGAACGTAGCGGGGGGCCCGGAGAGACCCAGCACTTC.

This clonotype was seen repeatedly, ten times or more. The rearrangement uses TRBV7-8 and TRBJ1-4, with D perhaps TRBD1 (6 bases). Trimming left V 5 bases short and J 0 bases short, with 19 bases between. The CDR3 covers 18 residues. Germline values: CDR1 SGHVS, CDR2 FQNEAQ. The CDR3 sequence is CASSPGNRQDATNEKLFF. CDR3 nucleotide sequence: TGTGCCAGCAGCCCGGGGAATAGACAGGATGCAACTAATGAAAAACTGTTTTTT.

This chain links TRBV10-2 with TRBJ2-3; 9 nucleotides agree with TRBD2. The CDR3 length is 16 residues. Germline CDR1 WSHSY, CDR2 SAAADI. Trimming took 7 bases from V and 3 from J; bases not matched to a gene: 11. The CDR3 DNA reads TGCGCCAGCAATAACCCAGCGGGGGGTTCAACAGATACGCAGTATTTT. Its protein is CASNNPAGGSTDTQYF.

This clonotype was seen repeatedly, ten times or more. V is TRBV12-3 or TRBV12-4 and J is TRBJ2-7; TRBD1 matches at 8 bases. V lost 5 bases and J lost 3; bases outside the gene matches: 9. The CDR3 totals 15 residues. DNA for the CDR3: TGTGCCAGCAGTACTGGGACAGGCGACCGCTACGAGCAGTACTTC. This codes for CASSTGTGDRYEQYF.

This clonotype has ten or more counts. The rearrangement links TRBV20-1 to TRBJ2-2; D remains ambiguous. Trimming took off 5 bases at V and 6 bases at J, with 13 bases between the two ends. The CDR3 runs to 13 residues. Germline V gene sequence: CDR1 DFQATT, CDR2 SNEGSKA (reference sequence). Here the CDR3 DNA reads TGCAGTGCTCCGTGGGTAGGATCCGGGGAGCTGTTTTTT. It is translated as CSAPWVGSGELFF.

The table lists this clonotype with many counts. This sequence joins TRBV12-3 or TRBV12-4 and TRBJ2-7; tentative D call: TRBD2 (6 bases). V dropped 5 bases and J dropped 4 bases, with 18 bases sitting between them. This CDR3 comprises 15 residues. This CDR3 is CASSGQASGSYEQYF. In DNA form, the CDR3 reads TGTGCCAGCAGTGGGCAGGCGAGCGGGTCTTACGAGCAGTACTTC.

This clonotype was detected ten times or more. The rearrangement joins TRBV27 to TRBJ1-6, with D perhaps matching TRBD1 (5 bases). In germline, CDR1 is MNHEY, CDR2 SMNVEV (reference sequence). This CDR3 is built from 13 residues. V lost 5 bases and J 11 bases, leaving 13 bases between the germline ends. CDR3 DNA: TGTGCCAGCAGTATAGGACACGCTGCACCCCTCCACTTT. This sequence encodes CASSIGHAAPLHF.

This clonotype appeared many times. The genes are TRBV20-1 and TRBJ1-1; tentatively, D is TRBD1 (6 bases). Germline CDR1 reads DFQATT; CDR2 reads SNEGSKA (reference sequence). The CDR3 loop spans 14 amino acids. The V and J ends lost 3 bases and 1 base respectively, with 12 bases between them. CDR3 DNA sequence: TGCAGTGCTAGGGCACAGGGCGGGAACACTGAAGCTTTCTTT. Protein: CSARAQGGNTEAFF.

This clonotype was recorded many times. V and J are TRBV20-1 and TRBJ2-7; 9 nucleotides match TRBD2. Germline CDR1 DFQATT, CDR2 SNEGSKA (reference sequence). There are 14 residues in the CDR3. V shed 5 bases and J 2 bases; nucleotides not matched to a gene: 7. CDR3 sequence reads: CSALLAGGTYEQYF. Written as DNA, the CDR3 is TGCAGTGCTCTGCTCGCGGGGGGGACCTACGAGCAGTACTTC.

This clonotype occurred a few times. The genes are TRBV4-2 and TRBJ1-1; D gene ambiguous. Trimming removed 0 bases at V and 0 bases at J, with 5 bases between. The CDR3 has 14 amino acids. The germline gives CDR1 LGHNA, CDR2 YNFKEQ. CDR3 protein: CASSQDVMNTEAFF. The CDR3 DNA sequence: TGTGCCAGCAGCCAAGACGTGATGAACACTGAAGCTTTCTTT.

This clonotype was picked up many times. Here the CDR3 reads CASSSLGGYEQYF. CDR3 nucleotides: TGTGCCAGCAGTTCTTTAGGAGGCTACGAGCAGTACTTC. The chain joins TRBV12-3 or TRBV12-4 to TRBJ2-7, with D tentatively TRBD2 (5 bases). The V end was cut by 4 bases, the J end by 3 bases, with 10 bases between. This CDR3 is built from 13 residues.

This clonotype was counted ten times or more. V and J are TRBV7-8 and TRBJ2-5; D not certain. Trimming removed 3 bases from V and 1 base from J, with 6 bases in between. The CDR3 covers 13 residues. Germline CDR1 SGHVS, CDR2 FQNEAQ. Here the CDR3 reads CASSFWPQETQYF. CDR3 nucleotides: TGTGCCAGCAGCTTCTGGCCCCAAGAGACCCAGTACTTC. Full variable domain (rest looked up from reference TRBV7-8 and TRBJ2-5): GAGVSQSPRYKVAKRGQDVALRCDPISGHVSLFWYQQALGQGPEFLTYFQNEAQLDKSGLPSDRFFAERPEGSVSTLKIQRTQQEDSAVYLCASSFWPQETQYFGPGTRLLVL.

This clonotype was picked up many times. The CDR3 coding sequence is TGTGCCAGCATGAACCCAGGGCCGGCCTCCGAGCAGTACTTC. It translates to CASMNPGPASEQYF. The V and J genes are TRBV28 and TRBJ2-7; possible D gene TRBD1, 5 bases. Germline CDR1 and CDR2: MDHEN and SYDVKM. Trimming took 7 bases from V and 6 from J, leaving 19 bases between them. This CDR3 is built from 14 residues.

This clonotype was observed many times. CDR3 nucleotides: TGTGCCAGCACCCGATTCCGCGGCACAGATACGCAGTATTTT. Protein product: CASTRFRGTDTQYF. The rearrangement joins TRBV12-3 or TRBV12-4 to TRBJ2-3; no firm D call. V shed 7 bases and J shed 1 base, with 12 bases lying between them. The CDR3 has 14 amino acids.

With respect to this clonotype: A single base separates this from a much larger clone, so it may be a read error. This rearrangement joins TRBV19 to TRBJ1-5; possibly TRBD1 for D (6 bases). The germline CDR1 and CDR2 sequences are LNHDA and SQIVND (reference sequence). The CDR3 sequence is 12 residues long. CDR3 sequence (DNA): TGTGCCAGTAGAGGGGGAAGGGAGCCCCAGAATTTT. Translating gives CASRGGREPQNF.

This clonotype has at least ten counts. The genes are TRBV7-2 and TRBJ2-1, with 7 bases lining up with TRBD1. There are 14 residues in the CDR3. The V segment lost 5 bases and the J segment 14 bases; nucleotides outside the gene matches: 15. Germline CDR1 is SGHTA and CDR2 is FQGNSA. In DNA, the CDR3 is TGTGCCAGCAGCCAAGGGACCCGAGGGGGCCCCGAGTTCTTC. Amino acid sequence: CASSQGTRGGPEFF.

This clonotype was seen ten or more times. The CDR3 here is CASSYPTGHNQPQHF. As DNA, the CDR3 is TGTGCCAGCAGTTACCCGACGGGTCACAATCAGCCCCAGCATTTT. The chain couples TRBV6-6 to TRBJ1-5, with unresolved D. This CDR3 region has 15 residues. Germline-derived CDR1 and CDR2 are MNHNY and SVGAGI (reference sequence). V lost 2 bases, J lost 3 bases, and 11 bases lay in between.

This clonotype was observed at least ten times. V gene TRBV5-1 combines with J gene TRBJ2-7; 7 bases match TRBD1. From germline, CDR1 is SGHRS and CDR2 YFSETQ. Trimming at V came to 3 bases and at J to 4 bases, leaving 7 bases not matched to a gene. The CDR3 runs 14 residues. CDR3 DNA: TGCGCCAGCAGCTCTACAGGGGTTCCTTACGAGCAGTACTTC. This gives the protein CASSSTGVPYEQYF.

In this sample, this clonotype turned up a few times. The CDR3 end shows no conserved phenylalanine or tryptophan, and so a read error is likely. V and J are TRBV5-1 and TRBJ1-2, with 12 bases matching TRBD1. CDR1 and CDR2 from the germline V gene are SGHRS and YFSETQ. The length of the CDR3 is 14 residues. The V and J ends lost 4 bases and 6 bases, in that order; junction bases with no gene match: 4. CDR3 loop: CASSPGTGGNGYTV. The DNA for the CDR3 is TGCGCCAGCAGCCCGGGGACAGGGGGCAATGGCTACACCGTC.

This clonotype was detected many times. The genes are TRBV2 and TRBJ2-2; 7 positions agree with TRBD1. Germline V gene sequence: CDR1 SNHLY, CDR2 FYNNEI. Germline trimming cut 7 bases from V and 7 bases from J; bases unmatched to any gene: 9. CDR3 length: 14 amino acids. This chain's CDR3 is CASTRTGPGGELFF. The CDR3 DNA reads as TGTGCCAGCACCCGGACAGGTCCGGGCGGGGAGCTGTTTTTT.

This clonotype occurred many times. The chain has TRBV29-1 and TRBJ1-4; D uncertain. Per the germline V gene, CDR1 is SQVTM and CDR2 is ANQGSEA. V dropped 5 bases and J dropped 4 bases, with 14 bases sitting between them. The CDR3 contains 14 residues. The CDR3 nucleotides read TGCAGCGTTCAGAAGGGAGGCGGTAATGAAAAACTGTTTTTT. Translated: CSVQKGGGNEKLFF.

This clonotype was detected ten times or more. This chain uses TRBV3-1 with TRBJ2-7; 7 bases are a match to TRBD1. The CDR3 consists of 14 residues. Trimming cost V 3 bases and J 4 bases; bases outside gene matches: 6. Germline CDR1 is LGHDT and CDR2 is YNNKEL (reference sequence). In nucleotides, the CDR3 is TGTGCCAGCAGCCAGGCCGGGACAGTATACGAGCAGTACTTC. This translates into CASSQAGTVYEQYF.

This clonotype was counted at least ten times. The chain is built from TRBV10-3 and TRBJ2-5, with 7 bases that match TRBD2. There are 14 residues in the CDR3. Per germline, CDR1 ENHRY and CDR2 SYGVKD. V shed 3 bases and J 1 base; nucleotides not matched to a gene: 2. CDR3 in DNA: TGTGCCATCAGTGATTTAGCGGGCCAAGAGACCCAGTACTTC. Protein product: CAISDLAGQETQYF.